Listed here are 32 T cell receptor beta chains from one sample, sequenced in a study of blood T cell repertoires in COVID-19. Data came from immunoSEQ multiplex PCR; TCRdb stores just in-frame clones and leaves some out. The data show 150,000 to 200,000 clones, 65% to 85% seen once. Sequenced input: PBMCs or T cells enriched from blood (not recorded which). The receptors here all came from a woman between 50 and 59 years old in a cohort exposed to, infected with or recovered from COVID-19 (not recorded which).

This clone was observed a handful of times. This chain joins TRBV19 and TRBJ2-7; TRBD2 might be the D (6 bases). V was trimmed by 4 bases and J by 5 bases, leaving 12 bases between them. Per the germline V gene, CDR1 is LNHDA and CDR2 is SQIVND (reference sequence). This CDR3 has 13 residues. The CDR3 region is CASSRERTNEQYF. As DNA, the CDR3 is TGTGCCAGTAGTAGGGAGAGGACTAACGAGCAGTACTTC.

The chain recombines TRBV3-1 (or the pseudogene TRBV3-2) with TRBJ2-7; no firm D call. The CDR3 is 14 amino acids. The V and J ends lost 4 bases and 2 bases respectively, with 12 bases between them. From germline, CDR1 is LGHDT and CDR2 YNNKEL (reference sequence). The CDR3 reads CASSRRHGTYEQYF. CDR3 DNA sequence: TGTGCCAGCAGCCGAAGACACGGAACCTACGAGCAGTACTTC.

This clone was seen only once. The chain is built from TRBV7-9 and TRBJ2-2, with 10 bases that match TRBD2. The trim removed 11 bases at V and 7 bases at J, leaving 10 bases unmatched. The germline CDR1 and CDR2 sequences are SEHNR and FQNEAQ (reference sequence). The length of the CDR3 is 14 residues. CDR3 region: CASKPSGSVGELFF. CDR3 nucleotide sequence: TGTGCCTCGAAGCCTAGCGGGAGCGTCGGGGAGCTGTTTTTT.

The V call is TRBV9, the J call TRBJ2-7, with 8 nucleotides matching TRBD1. J lost 1 base, V lost 4 bases, and 4 bases had no gene match. CDR1 and CDR2 (germline): SGDLS, YYNGEE. The CDR3 is made up of 14 amino acids. The DNA of the CDR3 is TGTGCCAGCAGCCCCGGGACAGGTTCCTACGAGCAGTACTTC. It specifies CASSPGTGSYEQYF.

The chain uses TRBV19 and TRBJ2-5; D is unclear. CDR1 LNHDA and CDR2 SQIVND come from the germline V gene (reference sequence). V was pared by 1 base and J by 4 bases, with 10 bases between. The CDR3 extends over 14 amino acids. The CDR3 sequence is CASSIGATAETQYF. CDR3 DNA: TGTGCCAGTAGTATAGGGGCCACGGCAGAGACCCAGTACTTC.

V and J are TRBV15 and TRBJ2-6; a possible D gene is TRBD1 (5 bases). The CDR3 is 15 amino acids. Trimming pared 2 bases from V and 4 bases from J, leaving 9 bases between. Per the germline V gene, CDR1 is LNHNV and CDR2 is YYDKDF (reference sequence). The CDR3 sequence: CATSRKGPGANVLTF. Here the CDR3 DNA reads TGTGCCACCAGCAGAAAGGGGCCCGGGGCCAACGTCCTGACTTTC.

The chain links TRBV19 to TRBJ1-5; D remains unclear. This CDR3 contains 14 residues. Germline CDR1 LNHDA, CDR2 SQIVND (reference sequence). The ends were cut back, 2 bases at V and 3 bases at J, with 8 bases in the middle. CDR3 nucleotides: TGTGCCAGTAGTATATGGGGAGACAATCAGCCCCAGCATTTT. It codes for CASSIWGDNQPQHF. Full variable domain (rest looked up from reference TRBV19 and TRBJ1-5): DGGITQSPKYLFRKEGQNVTLSCEQNLNHDAMYWYRQDPGQGLRLIYYSQIVNDFQKGDIAEGYSVSREKKESFPLTVTSAQKNPTAFYLCASSIWGDNQPQHFGDGTRLSIL.

This chain links TRBV7-2 with TRBJ2-3; D unclear. This CDR3 contains 13 residues. Germline lookup yields CDR1 SGHTA and CDR2 FQGNSA. V lost 5 bases and J 2 bases, leaving 8 bases between the germline ends. CDR3 protein: CASSLKSTDTQYF. The CDR3 coding sequence is TGTGCCAGCAGCCTAAAATCCACAGATACGCAGTATTTT.

The rearrangement uses TRBV4-1 and TRBJ2-1, with a tentative D call TRBD2 (6 bases). Germline CDR1 MGHRA, CDR2 YSYEKL. The ends were cut back, 3 bases at V and 4 bases at J, with 10 bases in the middle. The CDR3 spans 14 residues. DNA of the CDR3: TGCGCCAGCAGCCAGGCGGGGACTTACAATGAGCAGTTCTTC. This sequence encodes CASSQAGTYNEQFF.

This clone was recorded only once. This chain links TRBV3-1 (or the pseudogene TRBV3-2) with TRBJ1-3; D gene unclear. The V and J ends lost 1 base and 2 bases respectively, with 9 bases between them. Per germline, CDR1 LGHDT and CDR2 YNNKEL (reference sequence). The CDR3 has 15 residues. The CDR3 sequence: CASSQGYGTGNTIYF. The CDR3 DNA reads as TGTGCCAGCAGCCAAGGGTACGGGACTGGAAACACCATATATTTT.

The chain's CDR3 is CASRVGTGTAGNTIYF. DNA of the CDR3: TGTGCCAGCAGGGTGGGAACAGGGACGGCTGGAAACACCATATATTTT. The rearrangement joins TRBV2 to TRBJ1-3; D possibly corresponds to TRBD1 (6 bases). Germline-derived CDR1 and CDR2 are SNHLY and FYNNEI. The CDR3 consists of 16 residues. V gave up 6 bases and J gave up 2 bases, with 17 bases separating them.

The chain links TRBV28 to TRBJ1-1, with D unclear. Trimming left V 6 bases short and J 1 base short, with 12 bases between. The CDR3 is 14 amino acids. Germline V gene lookup returns CDR1 MDHEN and CDR2 SYDVKM. The CDR3 coding sequence is TGTGCCAGCAGGTCCCTATCGGGGAACACTGAAGCTTTCTTT. Translated, it gives CASRSLSGNTEAFF.

This sequence joins TRBV6-6 and TRBJ1-1; perhaps TRBD1 as D (6 bases). This CDR3 region has 13 residues. Germline CDR1 is MNHNY and CDR2 is SVGAGI (reference sequence). V was trimmed by 5 bases and J by 2 bases, leaving 9 bases between them. The CDR3 DNA sequence: TGTGCCAGCAGTACACAGGGTAACACTGAAGCTTTCTTT. As protein: CASSTQGNTEAFF.

The chain has TRBV7-2 and TRBJ2-7; TRBD2 agrees at 7 bases. Looked up from germline, CDR1 is SGHTA and CDR2 is FQGNSA. The CDR3 is 15 amino acids. Trimming removed 5 bases from V and 2 bases from J; junction bases left unmatched: 9. The CDR3 spells CASSIRGDYPYEQYF. The CDR3 region has the DNA TGTGCCAGCAGCATCCGAGGGGACTATCCCTACGAGCAGTACTTC.

This chain uses TRBV6-4 with TRBJ1-6; 8 bases map to TRBD1. The V and J ends lost 3 bases and 5 bases, in that order; junction bases with no gene match: 0. The V gene's germline CDR1 is MRHNA and CDR2 SNTAGT. The CDR3 has 14 residues. CDR3 protein: CASSETGDNSPLHF. The CDR3 region has the DNA TGTGCCAGCAGTGAGACAGGGGATAATTCACCCCTCCACTTT.

The chain links TRBV11-2 to TRBJ1-4, with 8 bases matching TRBD1. Unmatched junction bases numbered 7, after V lost 5 bases and J lost 8 bases. There are 14 residues in the CDR3. Germline V gene data show CDR1 as SGHAT and CDR2 as FQNNGV. This CDR3 is CASSPGQGAEKLFF. The CDR3 region has the DNA TGTGCCAGCAGCCCAGGACAGGGCGCGGAAAAACTGTTTTTT.

The chain links TRBV2 to TRBJ2-5; 13 nucleotides align to TRBD2. Trimming at V came to 4 bases and at J to 9 bases, leaving 8 bases not matched to a gene. The CDR3 sequence is 15 residues long. Germline CDR1 and CDR2: SNHLY and FYNNEI. The CDR3 reads CASSVGLAGNVAQYF. CDR3 DNA: TGTGCCAGCAGTGTGGGACTAGCGGGAAACGTGGCCCAGTACTTC.

This clone was counted once. CDR3 sequence reads: CASSQERLAGVNNEQFF. In DNA form, the CDR3 reads TGCGCCAGCAGCCAAGAAAGGCTAGCGGGAGTAAACAATGAGCAGTTCTTC. The rearrangement joins TRBV4-1 to TRBJ2-1; 10 bases map to TRBD2. The V gene end was trimmed by 0 bases and the J gene end by 5 bases; junction bases not matched to a gene: 7. Germline V gives CDR1 MGHRA, CDR2 YSYEKL. CDR3 length: 17 amino acids.

V usage is TRBV4-2 and J usage is TRBJ2-7; 13 positions match TRBD2. J lost 9 bases, V lost 0 bases, and 8 bases had no gene match. CDR1 is LGHNA and CDR2 is YNFKEQ in the germline V gene. The CDR3 has 16 amino acids. Here the CDR3 DNA reads TGTGCCAGCAGCCAAGATTTACTAGCGGGGGGGATGCGGCAGTACTTC. Encoded protein: CASSQDLLAGGMRQYF.

The J gene is TRBJ1-5, the V gene TRBV14; D may be TRBD1 (5 bases). This CDR3 has 13 amino acids. From germline, CDR1 is SGHDN and CDR2 FVKESK. V shed 1 base and J shed 7 bases, with 8 bases lying between them. The CDR3 nucleotides read TGTGCCAGCAGCCAAGGGCAGGGCCAGCCCCAGCATTTT. Translated: CASSQGQGQPQHF.

This clone was counted a few times. The CDR3 reads CASSFDRGPYNEQFF. CDR3 nucleotides: TGTGCCAGCAGCTTCGACAGGGGACCCTACAATGAGCAGTTCTTC. This rearrangement joins TRBV7-3 to TRBJ2-1, with TRBD1 matching 8 bases. The CDR3 has 15 residues. Germline V gene lookup returns CDR1 SGHTA and CDR2 FQGTGA. V gave up 3 bases and J gave up 2 bases; unmatched junction bases: 3.

The gene calls are TRBV19 and TRBJ2-2; 12 bases line up with TRBD2. V lost 5 bases to trimming and J lost 8 bases; unmatched junction nucleotides: 9. Germline V lookup: CDR1 LNHDA, CDR2 SQIVND (reference sequence). The length of the CDR3 is 16 residues. CDR3 sequence: CASSLPTSGGYGELFF. In nucleotides, the CDR3 is TGTGCCAGTAGTCTACCGACTAGCGGGGGATATGGGGAGCTGTTTTTT.

The genes are TRBV28 and TRBJ1-2; 9 nucleotides align to TRBD1. Germline CDR1 MDHEN, CDR2 SYDVKM. The CDR3 spans 15 residues. With 5 bases clipped from V and 7 bases from J, the junction kept 11 bases outside the gene matches. The chain's CDR3 is CASSVTGGASLGYTF. CDR3 DNA sequence: TGTGCCAGCAGTGTCACAGGGGGCGCTTCGCTTGGCTACACCTTC.

The V and J genes are TRBV29-1 and TRBJ2-3; D perhaps matches TRBD2 (5 bases). Trimming removed 6 bases from V and 7 bases from J, with 17 bases in between. This CDR3 region has 13 residues. Germline V CDR1 and CDR2: SQVTM, ANQGSEA. The CDR3 DNA reads as TGCAGCGTCCCCGCTCTTCTAGCCCATACGCAGTATTTT. Its translation is CSVPALLAHTQYF.

The V call is TRBV4-1, the J call TRBJ2-1, with 13 bases matching TRBD2. Germline V gene sequence: CDR1 MGHRA, CDR2 YSYEKL. The junction had 7 bases not matched to a gene; V was cut back by 4 bases and J by 4 bases. The CDR3 loop spans 17 amino acids. The CDR3 nucleotides read TGCGCCAGCAGCCCAACTAGCGGGGGGGACCTATACAATGAGCAGTTCTTC. As protein: CASSPTSGGDLYNEQFF.

This clone appeared a few times. The gene calls are TRBV5-4 and TRBJ1-3; 7 bases map to TRBD1. This CDR3 contains 15 residues. CDR1 is SGHNT and CDR2 is YYREEE in the germline V gene (reference sequence). Germline trimming cut 4 bases from V and 0 bases from J; bases unmatched to any gene: 4. This CDR3 reads CASSPGQSSGNTIYF. In DNA, the CDR3 is TGTGCCAGCAGCCCGGGACAGAGCTCTGGAAACACCATATATTTT.

The chain has TRBV5-5 and TRBJ2-6, with TRBD1 as a possible D gene (6 bases). Trimming cost V 0 bases and J 2 bases, with 9 bases left between them. The CDR3 totals 16 residues. Germline V lookup: CDR1 SGHKS, CDR2 YYEKEE (reference sequence). The CDR3 region has the DNA TGTGCCAGCAGCTTGGACCCAGGGGCTGGGGCCAACGTCCTGACTTTC. This sequence encodes CASSLDPGAGANVLTF.

This clone has just a few counts. This chain links TRBV6-5 with TRBJ2-7, with D possibly being TRBD2 (5 bases). The CDR3 covers 14 residues. V was pared by 5 bases and J by 0 bases, with 11 bases between. CDR1 and CDR2 from the germline V gene are MNHEY and SVGAGI. Here the CDR3 DNA reads TGTGCCAGCAGTCCAGACTACAGCTCCTACGAGCAGTACTTC. It encodes CASSPDYSSYEQYF.

The chain combines TRBV4-1 with TRBJ1-2; tentative D call: TRBD1 (6 bases). The ends were cut back, 1 base at V and 7 bases at J, with 16 bases in the middle. The CDR3 totals 15 residues. In germline, CDR1 is MGHRA, CDR2 YSYEKL. CDR3 sequence reads: CASSQGAGDFFGYTF. CDR3 sequence (DNA): TGCGCCAGCAGCCAAGGGGCAGGGGATTTTTTTGGCTACACCTTC.

The V call is TRBV27, the J call TRBJ1-4; D not certain. The CDR3 has 15 residues. From germline, CDR1 is MNHEY and CDR2 SMNVEV (reference sequence). Trimming stripped 3 bases from V and 4 bases from J, with 12 bases between. CDR3 sequence reads: CASSFGYSFNEKLFF. In nucleotides, the CDR3 is TGTGCCAGCAGTTTCGGGTACTCATTTAATGAAAAACTGTTTTTT.

The CDR3: CASSRSGEKLFF. The CDR3 DNA follows: TGTGCCAGCAGCCGCTCGGGGGAAAAACTGTTTTTT. The chain has TRBV6-5 and TRBJ1-4; D gene uncertain. Germline loops: CDR1 MNHEY, CDR2 SVGAGI. V was shortened by 6 bases and J by 8 bases, with 10 bases between the two germline ends. The CDR3 is 12 amino acids.

The J gene is TRBJ2-6, the V gene TRBV5-1, with 7 nucleotides matching TRBD1. This CDR3 has 15 amino acids. CDR1 SGHRS and CDR2 YFSETQ come from the germline V gene. V was clipped by 2 bases and J by 2 bases; unmatched bases: 1. This CDR3 is CASSLQGTGANVLTF. For the CDR3, the DNA is TGCGCCAGCAGCTTACAGGGGACTGGGGCCAACGTCCTGACTTTC.